This entry is about one T cell receptor beta chain. Its target is unknown. This sample is part of a study of T cells after yellow fever vaccination. General study results and limits: FACS-sorted repertoires might harbor abundant contaminating clonotypes from the bulk population. Only a minor proportion of clonotypes was detected across both CD4 and CD8 compartments.

The 5'RACE template-switching step produced TCR cDNA and added a universal primer site and UMIs. MiXCR was run by TCRdb on the 5' RACE reads, yielding one entry per CDR3 protein. The sample holds approximately 300,000 distinct CDR3 sequences; under 15% are singletons and the top ten take around 0.55%. The germline CDR1 and CDR2 sequences are MDHEN and SYDVKM. The CDR3 contains 12 residues. The sequencing here drew on CD4+ T cells sorted from PBMCs, taken 45 days after the yellow fever booster vaccination. The clonotype originates from a man aged 30 to 45 who received the YFV17D yellow fever vaccine. J is TRBJ2-3 and V is TRBV28; D perhaps matches TRBD2 (5 bases). CDR3 bases: TGTTCACCTAGCAGCTTCACAGATACGCAGTATTTT. Translation gives CSPSSFTDTQYF. Combining the CDR3 with reference TRBV28 and TRBJ2-3 gives the whole variable domain DVKVTQSSRYLVKRTGEKVFLECVQDMDHENMFWYRQDPGLGLRLIYFSYDVKMKEKGDIPEGYSVSREKKERFSLILESASTNQTSMYLCSPSSFTDTQYFGPGTRLTVL.